This TCR beta chain comes out of a study of shared clonotypes between healthy human individuals (dated by TCRdb to 2020 to 2021). In terms of the full investigation: The cohort comprised two women and three men aged 18 to 49 years. Blood TCR repertoires of four to six healthy adults were deeply sequenced to estimate repertoire size and the extent of clonotype sharing between individuals. Between about 0.85 and 9.5 billion PBMCs per donor were obtained by leukapheresis. Libraries were prepared and TCR repertoires were sequenced by different laboratories using diverse techniques, in order to increase sequencing depth and limit assay-specific biases. For each donor, three plates each were used for CD4 naive and CD4 memory, two plates were used for CD8 naive, and one plate was used for CD8 memory.

The paper's findings and limits, for the study overall: Higher generation probabilities were observed for clonotypes shared by all four sorted-subset donors than for non-shared clonotypes. When a handful of donors were compared, the shared fraction of clonotypes was 5% to 6.5% for naive CD4, about 4% for naive CD8, 2% to 2.5% for memory CD4, and 0.4% for memory CD8. Incomplete sequencing was indicated by rarefaction of sorted-subset datasets, despite the large sequencing depth. Because the study included only a small number of donors, the genetic and exposure-history diversity represented was limited. Sampling was restricted to blood, and TCR repertoires in tissue are likely to differ from TCR repertoires in blood. Naive subsets generally had larger estimated clonotype richness than memory subsets. Pairwise subsampling led to the expectation that sequencing depth would affect the degree of clonotype sharing among donors.

TCR CDR3 regions were amplified from genomic DNA by multiplex PCR using the deep immunoSEQ assay. Genomic DNA extracted from each cell subset was distributed evenly over all wells of several immunoSEQ 96-well plates, and each plate served as one replicate. For sorted subsets, around 200 ng genomic DNA, equal to approximately 30,000 T cell genomes, was loaded into each replicate PCR. Purified libraries were measured with a Qubit 3.0 fluorometer, size-checked on a Bioanalyzer 2100, and measured again with the KAPA Library Quantification kit. Each immunoSEQ 96-well plate was sequenced on its own single-read 150-cycle Illumina NextSeq 550 flow cell. The authors processed their data as follows. Because only junctional sequences without quality scores were contained in the immunoSEQ output, filtering matching that applied to full-length reads could not be performed. Sequences were annotated with PyIR, a Python wrapper for IgBLAST v1.9, and V/J genes and CDR3 were assigned using IMGT germline references. Reads were filtered out if the reads had weak V/J assignments (E-value above 1e-6), no CDR3, stop codons, out-of-frame junctions, or ambiguous translated residues. V3J clonotypes were defined as sequences sharing the same inferred V gene, J gene, and CDR3 amino acid sequence. The percentage overlap between two repertoires was calculated by dividing the number of shared unique clonotypes by the size of the smaller repertoire. RTK rarefaction, the Chao1 estimator, and Recon v2.1 estimates of unobserved clonotypes were used to assess repertoire richness. For all TCRbeta clonotypes obtained by the gDNA method from a few donors, generation probabilities were computed with OLGA. This immuneACCESS table, as held by TCRdb, lists in-frame sequences with V and J called but not all clones. Of the missing ones, under half trace to an unresolved V gene in checked studies; the others have no known cause. D and trimming were read from the DNA, whereas the V and J calls and clone size are those reported in that table. Present in this sample are a few million clones, about 92% of which were seen just once. 0.39% of the sample lies in the top ten.

Remarks on this clone: Its antigen remains unidentified. No much larger clone exists at a distance of one base, and base qualities are not known.

Healthy HIV-negative adults with no recently reported acute infections or vaccinations were included as donors. Every donor was a Caucasian adult living in Nashville, Tennessee, USA. CD4+ T cells were enriched by magnetic negative selection; naive cells were then positively selected on CD45RA, and the negative fraction formed the memory subset. After blood collection by leukapheresis, PBMCs were isolated using Ficoll-Histopaque density gradient centrifugation and then cryopreserved in the vapor phase of liquid nitrogen. Analytical flow cytometry was used to check the purity and quantity of each magnetically sorted T cell population. From each sorted fraction, genomic DNA was isolated and quantified by UV absorbance on a Nanodrop 2000c. The sequence came from a man younger than 35 in good health. Some clones in this sample may be carry-over from other donors' samples. Input material: naive CD4+ T cells from PBMCs. What this sample's cell subset or site label stands for: CD45RA+ positively selected.

For the CDR3, the sequence is CASSMDGGYYNEQFF. The nucleotides read TGTGCCAGTAGTATGGACGGCGGCTACTACAATGAGCAGTTCTTC. The rearrangement joined TRBV19 to TRBJ2-1, with the D gene uncertain. V lost 3 bases and J lost 3 bases; the stretch between them is 12 bases long. The germline V gene (reference sequence) gives CDR1 as LNHDA and CDR2 as SQIVND. The CDR3 measures 15 amino acids from cysteine to phenylalanine. Only CDR3 DNA is held: 45 bases, read in frame from base 1.